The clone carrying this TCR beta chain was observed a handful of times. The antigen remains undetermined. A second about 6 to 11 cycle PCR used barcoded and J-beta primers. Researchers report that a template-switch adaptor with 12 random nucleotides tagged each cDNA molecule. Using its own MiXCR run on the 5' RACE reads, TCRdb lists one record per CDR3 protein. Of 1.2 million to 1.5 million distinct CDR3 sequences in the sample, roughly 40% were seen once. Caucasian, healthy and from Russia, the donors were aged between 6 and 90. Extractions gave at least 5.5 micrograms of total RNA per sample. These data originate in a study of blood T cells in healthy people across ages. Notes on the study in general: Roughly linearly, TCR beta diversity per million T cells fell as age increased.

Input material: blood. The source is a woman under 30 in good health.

The CDR3 bases are TGTGCCAGCAGCCAAGTTTACAGCTCCTACGAGCAGTACTTC. Translation gives CASSQVYSSYEQYF. J is TRBJ2-7 and V is TRBV3-1; D is ambiguous. The CDR3 runs 14 residues. Trimming took 1 base from V and 0 from J, leaving 7 bases between them. Germline loops: CDR1 LGHDT, CDR2 YNNKEL (reference sequence).